One T cell receptor beta chain is described in this entry. Its antigen is as yet unknown. CDR1 is SGHVS and CDR2 is FNYEAQ in the germline V gene. CDR3 length: 17 amino acids. V was trimmed by 5 bases and J by 5 bases, leaving 21 bases between them. Sequenced by immunoSEQ multiplex PCR; TCRdb stores in-frame clones only, minus some. The table lists about 73,000 clones, 80% to 95% of them singletons, with roughly a tenth in the top ten. The sample comes from a study of OX40 agonist ivuxolimab in advanced cancers. Study information: Across the patients, intravenous ivuxolimab was delivered every 2 weeks at 0.01 to 10 mg/kg. Cancers in dose escalation were hepatocellular, melanoma, renal cell and head and neck.

Study results and caveats: Compared with CD4+, CD8+ T cells on average had more expanded clones. Partial responders dosed at 0.1-3.0 mg/kg displayed clonal expansion ranking among the lowest.

The TCR sequence derives from an adult with an advanced solid tumor such as melanoma, head and neck, liver or kidney cancer. The sequencing used CD4+ or CD8+ T cells sorted from blood, collected in a trial of the OX40 agonist ivuxolimab. The V gene is TRBV7-6, the J gene TRBJ2-2; possibly TRBD1 or TRBD2 for D (5 bases each). CDR3 residues: CASSAFRDGGGTGELFF. Written as DNA, the CDR3 is TGTGCCAGCAGCGCCTTCCGGGACGGCGGTGGGACCGGGGAGCTGTTTTTT.